These T cell receptor beta chains were read from a single sample in a study of Graves' ophthalmopathy and Graves' hyperthyroidism. MiXCR, applied by TCRdb to the multiplex PCR reads, yields one record per CDR3 protein. The sample carries about 240,000 distinct CDR3 sequences, 45% recorded once. Material: peripheral blood. All receptors come from an adult man with Graves' ophthalmopathy. The conserved cysteine and the conserved F or W are not part of the CDR3 here.

v_gene | CDR3aa
TRBV7-6 | ASSQRGGGNQPQH
TRBV7-9 | ASSQDRRVGREY
TRBV10-2 | ASSLFRQETQY
TRBV9 | ASSALSAGQETQY
TRBV7-9 | ASSLGRGGTGTFYEQY
TRBV5-6 | ASSFRGPGQAFYEQY
TRBV9 | ASSAYLEANSGNTIY
TRBV20-1 | SARQYGNREETQY
TRBV2 | ASSEGPSAYGYT
TRBV5-1 | ASSLYIGTGISSGGYT
TRBV29-1 | SVVGKSYEQY
TRBV20-1 | SAYYRDFNSPLH
TRBV7-9 | ASSFGGSKINSPLH
TRBV10-3 | AISEPLPGTSGVGEQY
TRBV29-1 | SVEAGWTEGYT
TRBV4-1 | ASSQQVGDREAF
TRBV15 | ATSSNRGRGLNKKLF
TRBV12-5 | ASGLGGDNQPQH
TRBV9 | ASSAPPRETQY
TRBV24-1 | ATSSSRTSGYT
TRBV7-9 | ASSQVPGGGTEAF
TRBV5-8 | ALGGEALQETQY
TRBV24-1 | ATSSTGDYGYT
TRBV7-6 | ASSLAWTQETQY
TRBV19 | ASSQGALTTGELF
TRBV7-2 | TSSPDANTEAF
TRBV10-3 | AIRPRGTNDGYT
TRBV2 | AGPPPSYEQY
TRBV7-6 | ASSLTGMDQRTEAF
TRBV7-9 | ASRLDSSSPLH
TRBV5-1 | ASSLVPEVSTGNTIY
TRBV7-9 | ASSLSGGLPSGYT
TRBV25-1 | ASSELTSGRPGELF
TRBV6-6 | ASSQGQADTEAF
TRBV20-1 | SAQGPFYEQY
TRBV7-8 | ASSLEGQGLIGYT
TRBV10-3 | AISVDRDKAGPQH
TRBV7-6 | ASSFSSYNSPLH
TRBV20-1 | SAGDLGQGYEKLF
TRBV20-1 | SARDGEVEVEQY
TRBV28 | ASSPPQGETQY
TRBV5-4 | ASSSVVTGLRGNQY
TRBV10-3 | AIRDREKETQY
TRBV11-1 | ASSLAGHRSYEQY
TRBV29-1 | SSSTGSYEQY
TRBV20-1 | SAPRPGDEKLF
TRBV2 | ASSDQTSPNTGELF